The following is a T cell receptor (beta chain) sequence with its context. Its matching antigen is unknown. Researchers used 5'RACE with constant-segment primers to make TCR alpha and TCR beta cDNA libraries that carry sample barcodes and UMIs. In TCRdb, the 5' RACE reads were re-called with MiXCR into one record per CDR3 protein. The repertoire holds 550,000 to 600,000 distinct CDR3 sequences, around 15% seen once, with roughly 7.8% in the top ten. The record originates from a study of T-cell memory formation after mild COVID-19. Whole-study findings and limits: The main location of contracting CD4+ clones was CM and EM, and that of contracting CD8+ clones was EMRA. Some clones that responded turned up in pre-infection memory, which suggests that cross-reactive memory joined in.

Germline CDR1 reads LNHNV; CDR2 reads YYDKDF (reference sequence). The CDR3 runs to 16 residues. With 4 bases removed from V and 0 bases from J, the gap between germline ends came to 13 bases. The TCR sequence derives from an adult woman who had mild COVID-19 (a few samples of this study predate the infection). Cell type and time point are not known. The material sequenced was PBMCs or a T cell subset sorted from them (not recorded which). The rearrangement joins TRBV15 to TRBJ1-3; D might be TRBD1 (6 bases). CDR3 protein: CATSKDRSISGNTIYF. The DNA for the CDR3 is TGTGCCACCAGCAAAGACAGGTCGATCTCTGGAAACACCATATATTTT.